This is a list of T cell receptor beta chains from one sample in a study of T cells in localized non-small cell lung cancer. Some clones are missing from TCRdb's copy, which holds only in-frame ones; the method was immunoSEQ multiplex PCR. The sample has some 49,000 clones, around 86% seen once. The sequencing here drew on peripheral blood mononuclear cells, taken before any cancer treatment. These receptors originate from a man aged 40 to 70 with stage III lung adenocarcinoma. Both conserved end residues are part of each CDR3. A D gene is named only where the DNA matches it firmly. Clone sizes are given selectively: once, few, many, or a class where the clone is expanded.

CDR3 DNA: TGTGCCAGCAGCCCGGACAGGGGGAATGGCTACACCTTC; CDR3 protein: CASSPDRGNGYTF; J gene: TRBJ1-2; V gene: TRBV7-8; clone size: NA; D gene: TRBD1
CDR3 DNA: TGTGCCATCAGTGACCAACATCGACTCCACGTAAACAGGGAACCCTACGAGCAGTACTTC; CDR3 protein: CAISDQHRLHVNREPYEQYF; J gene: TRBJ2-7; V gene: TRBV10-3; clone size: NA; D gene: NA
CDR3 DNA: TGTGCCAGCAGTGAAATTATCGGGAGCCCCCTTCTTCCCTACACCTTC; CDR3 protein: CASSEIIGSPLLPYTF; J gene: TRBJ1-2; V gene: TRBV6-1; clone size: NA; D gene: NA
CDR3 DNA: TGTGCCAGTAGTATTTACCTTAACACCGGGGAGCTGTTTTTT; CDR3 protein: CASSIYLNTGELFF; J gene: TRBJ2-2; V gene: TRBV19; clone size: once; D gene: NA
CDR3 DNA: TGTGCCAGCAGTGACTTCATACCCTCGAACACCGGGGAGCTGTTTTTT; CDR3 protein: CASSDFIPSNTGELFF; J gene: TRBJ2-2; V gene: TRBV6-1; clone size: NA; D gene: NA
CDR3 DNA: TGTGCCAGTAGTATATACAGCGGTAATGAGCAGTTCTTC; CDR3 protein: CASSIYSGNEQFF; J gene: TRBJ2-1; V gene: TRBV19; clone size: NA; D gene: NA
CDR3 DNA: TGTGCCAGCAGCTTAGAAGACCCCACGACCCAGTACTTC; CDR3 protein: CASSLEDPTTQYF; J gene: TRBJ2-5; V gene: TRBV11-2; clone size: NA; D gene: NA
CDR3 DNA: TGTGCCAGCAGCCCTGGACAGGGGACTGATCGCCAAGAGACCCAGTACTTC; CDR3 protein: CASSPGQGTDRQETQYF; J gene: TRBJ2-5; V gene: TRBV11-3; clone size: NA; D gene: TRBD1
CDR3 DNA: TGTGCCAGCAGTTACCAGGGACTAGCGAACACCGGGGAGCTGTTTTTT; CDR3 protein: CASSYQGLANTGELFF; J gene: TRBJ2-2; V gene: TRBV6-5; clone size: NA; D gene: TRBD2
CDR3 DNA: TGTGCCATCTTCCCGCAAGGGGACAGGGGGTATTCAAGCTCCTACGAGCAGTACTTC; CDR3 protein: CAIFPQGDRGYSSSYEQYF; J gene: TRBJ2-7; V gene: TRBV2; clone size: NA; D gene: TRBD1
CDR3 DNA: TGTGCCAGCAGCTTAGGAATTGGGAGCCTTGAAGAACTGTTTTTT; CDR3 protein: CASSLGIGSLEELFF; J gene: TRBJ1-4; V gene: TRBV7-8; clone size: NA; D gene: NA
CDR3 DNA: TGTGCCAGCAGCCCTTATGGGGGGGGGCGAAACGAGCAGTACTTC; CDR3 protein: CASSPYGGGRNEQYF; J gene: TRBJ2-7; V gene: TRBV14; clone size: NA; D gene: NA
CDR3 DNA: TGTGCCAGCCCCCGGGGCGACCTGAACACTGAAGCTTTCTTT; CDR3 protein: CASPRGDLNTEAFF; J gene: TRBJ1-1; V gene: TRBV18; clone size: once; D gene: NA
CDR3 DNA: TGCAGCGCACTTTACAGCGATCGTGGTACGCAGTATTTT; CDR3 protein: CSALYSDRGTQYF; J gene: TRBJ2-3; V gene: TRBV29-1; clone size: NA; D gene: NA
CDR3 DNA: TGCGCCAGCAGTGAGAGCCGGGAATCACCCCTCCACTTT; CDR3 protein: CASSESRESPLHF; J gene: TRBJ1-6; V gene: TRBV10-1; clone size: few; D gene: NA
CDR3 DNA: TGTGCCAGCAGTTACGTTCGGGGAGAGACCCAGTACTTC; CDR3 protein: CASSYVRGETQYF; J gene: TRBJ2-5; V gene: TRBV6-6; clone size: NA; D gene: NA
CDR3 DNA: TGTGCCAGCAGTTTCGGGACACCATCCTACGAGCAGTACTTC; CDR3 protein: CASSFGTPSYEQYF; J gene: TRBJ2-7; V gene: TRBV6-5; clone size: NA; D gene: NA
CDR3 DNA: TGTGCCATCGGCCCGGGACTCTTCACCGGGGAGCTGTTTTTT; CDR3 protein: CAIGPGLFTGELFF; J gene: TRBJ2-2; V gene: TRBV10-3; clone size: NA; D gene: NA
CDR3 DNA: TGTGCCAGCAGCTCCCCCCTCGAATCTCGCTACAATGAGCAGTTCTTC; CDR3 protein: CASSSPLESRYNEQFF; J gene: TRBJ2-1; V gene: TRBV11-2; clone size: NA; D gene: NA
CDR3 DNA: TGCAGCGTTGCGACAGGGACAAGCACAGATACGCAGTATTTT; CDR3 protein: CSVATGTSTDTQYF; J gene: TRBJ2-3; V gene: TRBV29-1; clone size: few; D gene: TRBD1
CDR3 DNA: TGTGCCAGCAGTCTGGACAGGGGAGACAATGAGCAGTTCTTC; CDR3 protein: CASSLDRGDNEQFF; J gene: TRBJ2-1; V gene: TRBV27; clone size: NA; D gene: TRBD1
CDR3 DNA: TGCGCCAGCAGCCCCTCCGGGGGGTTTGGGAATCAGCCCCAGCATTTT; CDR3 protein: CASSPSGGFGNQPQHF; J gene: TRBJ1-5; V gene: TRBV4-1; clone size: NA; D gene: NA
CDR3 DNA: TGCGCCAGCAGCTTAGAGAGGGGGCAGGAGACCCAGTACTTC; CDR3 protein: CASSLERGQETQYF; J gene: TRBJ2-5; V gene: TRBV5-1; clone size: NA; D gene: TRBD1
CDR3 DNA: TGTGCCAGCAGCCCCGCCGGGGCGCGGGGAAACACCATATATTTT; CDR3 protein: CASSPAGARGNTIYF; J gene: TRBJ1-3; V gene: TRBV5-6; clone size: NA; D gene: NA
CDR3 DNA: TGTGCCAGCAGCTCACCGGACCTCATGAACACTGAAGCTTTCTTT; CDR3 protein: CASSSPDLMNTEAFF; J gene: TRBJ1-1; V gene: TRBV7-8; clone size: NA; D gene: NA
CDR3 DNA: TGTGCCAGCAGCTTAGGCAGCGGGGGGACTGGCGAGCAGTACTTC; CDR3 protein: CASSLGSGGTGEQYF; J gene: TRBJ2-7; V gene: TRBV7-2; clone size: few; D gene: TRBD2
CDR3 DNA: TGTGCCAGCTCTCCAGGGCCCCAGCCCCAGCATTTT; CDR3 protein: CASSPGPQPQHF; J gene: TRBJ1-5; V gene: TRBV2; clone size: few; D gene: NA
CDR3 DNA: TGTGCCAGCAGCTTGGGGACCGTGAGGGCCTACAATGAGCAGTTCTTC; CDR3 protein: CASSLGTVRAYNEQFF; J gene: TRBJ2-1; V gene: TRBV5-8; clone size: NA; D gene: NA
CDR3 DNA: TGTGCCAGCAGTGAGCCTCGGGGGGCGGGGGAGAGGGAGACCCAGTACTTC; CDR3 protein: CASSEPRGAGERETQYF; J gene: TRBJ2-5; V gene: TRBV6-1; clone size: NA; D gene: NA
CDR3 DNA: TGTGCCAGCAGTCTGGACAGGGATGGTGAGCAGTTCTTC; CDR3 protein: CASSLDRDGEQFF; J gene: TRBJ2-1; V gene: TRBV27; clone size: NA; D gene: TRBD1
CDR3 DNA: TGTGCCAGCAGCTTAGTTTCGACTAGCGGGGGTTACAATGAGCAGTTCTTC; CDR3 protein: CASSLVSTSGGYNEQFF; J gene: TRBJ2-1; V gene: TRBV11-2; clone size: NA; D gene: TRBD2
CDR3 DNA: TGTGCCAGCAGCCCGAGCCCAACAGGGCTCCAGCATTTT; CDR3 protein: CASSPSPTGLQHF; J gene: TRBJ1-5; V gene: TRBV7-6; clone size: NA; D gene: NA
CDR3 DNA: TGTGCCAGCAGTGACCAAAGCTCCTACAATGAGCAGTTCTTC; CDR3 protein: CASSDQSSYNEQFF; J gene: TRBJ2-1; V gene: TRBV6-4; clone size: NA; D gene: NA
CDR3 DNA: TGTGCCAGTAGTATAGCGGGACACAAGGGGGGCTACAATGAGCAGTTCTTC; CDR3 protein: CASSIAGHKGGYNEQFF; J gene: TRBJ2-1; V gene: TRBV19; clone size: NA; D gene: NA
CDR3 DNA: TGTGCCAGCTCGCCAAATAGCGGAAATGGCAATGGCTACACCTTC; CDR3 protein: CASSPNSGNGNGYTF; J gene: TRBJ1-2; V gene: TRBV18; clone size: NA; D gene: NA
CDR3 DNA: TGCGCCAGCAGCTTGGCCTTGAGCAGGGACCCCTACGAGCAGTACTTC; CDR3 protein: CASSLALSRDPYEQYF; J gene: TRBJ2-7; V gene: TRBV5-1; clone size: NA; D gene: NA
CDR3 DNA: TGTGCCAGCAGAACAAATTACAATGAGCAGTTCTTC; CDR3 protein: CASRTNYNEQFF; J gene: TRBJ2-1; V gene: TRBV6-5; clone size: NA; D gene: NA
CDR3 DNA: TGCGCCAGCGAGGAGACAGGGGGCGGAATGTCCTACGAGCAGTACTTC; CDR3 protein: CASEETGGGMSYEQYF; J gene: TRBJ2-7; V gene: TRBV5-1; clone size: NA; D gene: TRBD1
CDR3 DNA: TGCGCCAGCAGCATACTAGCGCAGAGCACAGATACGCAGTATTTT; CDR3 protein: CASSILAQSTDTQYF; J gene: TRBJ2-3; V gene: TRBV5-1; clone size: NA; D gene: TRBD2
CDR3 DNA: TGTGCCGCGGCGGGGGGCAGGGGCACAGATACGCAGTATTTT; CDR3 protein: CAAAGGRGTDTQYF; J gene: TRBJ2-3; V gene: TRBV6-6; clone size: NA; D gene: TRBD2
CDR3 DNA: TGTGCCAGCGGCCCCACGGGACGGAACTACGAGCAGTACTTC; CDR3 protein: CASGPTGRNYEQYF; J gene: TRBJ2-7; V gene: TRBV27; clone size: NA; D gene: NA
CDR3 DNA: TGCGCCAGCAGCTTCCGGGGGGCCCATGAGCAGTTCTTC; CDR3 protein: CASSFRGAHEQFF; J gene: TRBJ2-1; V gene: TRBV5-1; clone size: NA; D gene: NA
CDR3 DNA: TGTGCCAGCAGCCTGACTAGCGGACGATACAATGAGCAGTTCTTC; CDR3 protein: CASSLTSGRYNEQFF; J gene: TRBJ2-1; V gene: TRBV5-4; clone size: once; D gene: TRBD2
CDR3 DNA: TGTGCCAGCAGTCCCCATCATTCATGGACGGGTGAAAAACTGTTTTTT; CDR3 protein: CASSPHHSWTGEKLFF; J gene: TRBJ1-4; V gene: TRBV27; clone size: NA; D gene: NA